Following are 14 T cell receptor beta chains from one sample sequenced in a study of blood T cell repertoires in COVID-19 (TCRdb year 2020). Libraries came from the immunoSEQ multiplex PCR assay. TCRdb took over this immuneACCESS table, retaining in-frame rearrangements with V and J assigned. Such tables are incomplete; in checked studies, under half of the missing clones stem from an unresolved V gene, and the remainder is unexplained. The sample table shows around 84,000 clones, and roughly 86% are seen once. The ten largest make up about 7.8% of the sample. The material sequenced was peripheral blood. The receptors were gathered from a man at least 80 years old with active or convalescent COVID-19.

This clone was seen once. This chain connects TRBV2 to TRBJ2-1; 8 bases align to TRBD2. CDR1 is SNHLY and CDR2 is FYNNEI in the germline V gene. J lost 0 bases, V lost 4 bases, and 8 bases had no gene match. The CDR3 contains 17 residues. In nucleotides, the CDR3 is TGTGCCAGCAGTGCCGGGGTAGCGGGACGCTCCTACAATGAGCAGTTCTTC. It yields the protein CASSAGVAGRSYNEQFF.

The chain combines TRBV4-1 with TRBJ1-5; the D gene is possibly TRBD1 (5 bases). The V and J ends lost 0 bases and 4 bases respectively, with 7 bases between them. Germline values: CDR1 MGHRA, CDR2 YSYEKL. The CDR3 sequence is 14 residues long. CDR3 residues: CASSQDGGNQPQHF. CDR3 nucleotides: TGCGCCAGCAGCCAAGATGGGGGGAATCAGCCCCAGCATTTT.

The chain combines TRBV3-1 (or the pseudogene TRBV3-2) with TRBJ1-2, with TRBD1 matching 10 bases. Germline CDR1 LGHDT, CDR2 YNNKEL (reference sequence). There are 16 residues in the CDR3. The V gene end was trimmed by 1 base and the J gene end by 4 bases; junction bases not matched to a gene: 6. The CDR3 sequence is CASSQGGTGEFYGYTF. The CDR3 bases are TGTGCCAGCAGCCAAGGGGGGACAGGGGAGTTCTATGGCTACACCTTC.

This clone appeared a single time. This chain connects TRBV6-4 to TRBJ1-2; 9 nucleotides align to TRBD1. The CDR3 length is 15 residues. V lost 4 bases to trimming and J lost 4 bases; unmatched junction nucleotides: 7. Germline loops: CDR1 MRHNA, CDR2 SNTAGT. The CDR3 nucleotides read TGTGCCAGCAGTGCCGAACAGGGGGCCGTCTATGGCTACACCTTC. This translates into CASSAEQGAVYGYTF.

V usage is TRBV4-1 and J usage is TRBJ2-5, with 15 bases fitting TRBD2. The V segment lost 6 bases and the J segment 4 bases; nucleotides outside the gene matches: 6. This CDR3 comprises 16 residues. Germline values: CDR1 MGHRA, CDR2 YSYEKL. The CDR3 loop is CASSSWTSGGAETQYF. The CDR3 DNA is TGCGCCAGCAGTTCATGGACTAGCGGGGGGGCAGAGACCCAGTACTTC.

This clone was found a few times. For the CDR3, the DNA is TGTGCCAGTAGTATGGGGACTACTAGCACAGATACGCAGTATTTT. Its protein product is CASSMGTTSTDTQYF. The chain carries TRBV19 and TRBJ2-3, with 7 bases fitting TRBD2. V was pared by 3 bases and J by 0 bases, with 3 bases of the junction left unmatched. Germline V gene sequence: CDR1 LNHDA, CDR2 SQIVND (reference sequence). The CDR3 has 15 amino acids.

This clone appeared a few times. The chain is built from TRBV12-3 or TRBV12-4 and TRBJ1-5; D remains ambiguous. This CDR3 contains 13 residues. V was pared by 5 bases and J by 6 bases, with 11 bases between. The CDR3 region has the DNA TGTGCCAGCAGTAAACGGGAGGGTCAGCCCCAGCATTTT. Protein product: CASSKREGQPQHF.

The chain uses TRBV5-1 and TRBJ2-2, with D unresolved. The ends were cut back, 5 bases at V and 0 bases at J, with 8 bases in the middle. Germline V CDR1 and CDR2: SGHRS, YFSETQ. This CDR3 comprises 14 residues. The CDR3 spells CASSQAANTGELFF. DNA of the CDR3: TGCGCCAGCAGTCAGGCCGCGAACACCGGGGAGCTGTTTTTT. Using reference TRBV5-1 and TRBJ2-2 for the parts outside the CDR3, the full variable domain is KAGVTQTPRYLIKTRGQQVTLSCSPISGHRSVSWYQQTPGQGLQFLFEYFSETQRNKGNFPGRFSGRQFSNSRSEMNVSTLELGDSALYLCASSQAANTGELFFGEGSRLTVL.

The CDR3 sequence is CASRGTGGTYEQYV. CDR3 sequence (DNA): TGTGCCAGCAGGGGGACAGGGGGGACGTACGAGCAGTACGTC. The chain employs TRBV6-5 and TRBJ2-7, with 11 bases that match TRBD1. CDR1 and CDR2 (germline): MNHEY, SVGAGI. Unmatched junction bases numbered 5, after V lost 6 bases and J lost 4 bases. This CDR3 spans 14 amino acids.

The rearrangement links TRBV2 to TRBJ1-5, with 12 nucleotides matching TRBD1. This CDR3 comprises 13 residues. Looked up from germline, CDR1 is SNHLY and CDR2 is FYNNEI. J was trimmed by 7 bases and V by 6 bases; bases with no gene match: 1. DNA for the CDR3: TGTGCCAGCAGGGGACAGGGGGCGCAGCCCCAGCATTTT. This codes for CASRGQGAQPQHF.

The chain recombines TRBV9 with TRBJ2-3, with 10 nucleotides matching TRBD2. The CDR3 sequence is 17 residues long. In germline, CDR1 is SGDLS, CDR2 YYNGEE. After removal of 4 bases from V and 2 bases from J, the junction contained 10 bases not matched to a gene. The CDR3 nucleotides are TGTGCCAGCAGCCTAGAAGGGACTAGCGCTTACACAGATACGCAGTATTTT. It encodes CASSLEGTSAYTDTQYF.

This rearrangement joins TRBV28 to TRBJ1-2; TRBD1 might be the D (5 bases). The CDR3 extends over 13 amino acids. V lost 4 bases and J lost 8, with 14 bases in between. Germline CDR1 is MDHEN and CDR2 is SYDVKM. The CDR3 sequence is CASSSEGVGGYTF. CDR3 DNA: TGTGCCAGCAGTTCCGAAGGGGTGGGCGGCTACACCTTC.

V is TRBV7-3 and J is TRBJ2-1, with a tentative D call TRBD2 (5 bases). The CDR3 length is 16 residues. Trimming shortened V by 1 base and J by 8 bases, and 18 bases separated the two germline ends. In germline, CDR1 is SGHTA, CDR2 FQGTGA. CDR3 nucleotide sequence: TGTGCCAGCAGCTTAATTGGTATAGGAGGTGGTGATGAGCAGTTCTTC. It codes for CASSLIGIGGGDEQFF.

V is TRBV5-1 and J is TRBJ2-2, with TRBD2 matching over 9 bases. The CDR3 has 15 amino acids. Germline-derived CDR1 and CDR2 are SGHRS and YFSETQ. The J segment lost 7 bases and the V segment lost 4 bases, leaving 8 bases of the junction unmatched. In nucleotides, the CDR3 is TGCGCCAGCAGCCCTCGGACTAGCGCTGGCGGGGAGCTGTTTTTT. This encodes CASSPRTSAGGELFF.